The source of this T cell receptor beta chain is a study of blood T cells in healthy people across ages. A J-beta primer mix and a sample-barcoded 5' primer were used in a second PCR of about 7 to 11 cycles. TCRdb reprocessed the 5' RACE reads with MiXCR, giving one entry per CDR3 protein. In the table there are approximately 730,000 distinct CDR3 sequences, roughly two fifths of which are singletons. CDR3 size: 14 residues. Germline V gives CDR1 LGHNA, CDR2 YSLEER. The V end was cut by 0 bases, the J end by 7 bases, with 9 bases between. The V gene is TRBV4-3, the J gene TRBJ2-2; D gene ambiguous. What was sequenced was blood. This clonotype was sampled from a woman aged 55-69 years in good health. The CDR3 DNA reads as TGCGCCAGCAGCCAAGATGAAGGGTACGGGGAGCTGTTTTTT. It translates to CASSQDEGYGELFF.